A selection of T cell receptor beta chains follows, all from one sample in a study of identical twins. TCRdb reprocessed the 5' RACE reads with MiXCR, giving one entry per CDR3 protein. Of about 210,000 distinct CDR3 sequences listed, roughly a tenth are singletons. The specimen sequenced was memory (CD45RO+) T cells sorted from blood. These receptors came from a woman aged 18-30 years in good health. Both conserved end residues are part of each CDR3. Fields, in order: clone size, J gene, CDR3 length, V gene, D gene, CDR3 protein, CDR3 DNA. D genes are given only for firm matches. Not every row has a clone size; where given, it reads once, few, many or a size class.

clone_size: -
j_call: TRBJ2-7
cdr3_length: 14
v_call: TRBV10-3
d_call: -
cdr3_aa: CAISEGRGAYEQYF
cdr3_nt: TGTGCCATCAGTGAGGGCAGGGGGGCCTACGAGCAGTACTTC

clone_size: few
j_call: TRBJ1-4
cdr3_length: 14
v_call: TRBV7-9
d_call: -
cdr3_aa: CASSPDGGNEKLFF
cdr3_nt: TGTGCCAGCAGCCCAGACGGGGGTAATGAAAAACTGTTTTTT

clone_size: -
j_call: TRBJ1-1
cdr3_length: 17
v_call: TRBV18
d_call: -
cdr3_aa: CASSPEGLANMNTEAFF
cdr3_nt: TGTGCCAGCTCACCCGAGGGGCTTGCCAATATGAACACTGAAGCTTTCTTT

clone_size: many
j_call: TRBJ1-1
cdr3_length: 13
v_call: TRBV5-1
d_call: TRBD1
cdr3_aa: CASSLWDRIEAFF
cdr3_nt: TGCGCCAGCAGCTTATGGGACAGGATTGAAGCTTTCTTT

clone_size: many
j_call: TRBJ1-1
cdr3_length: 13
v_call: TRBV6-2/TRBV6-3
d_call: -
cdr3_aa: CASSYDAVAEAFF
cdr3_nt: TGTGCCAGCAGTTATGACGCGGTCGCTGAAGCTTTCTTT

clone_size: few
j_call: TRBJ2-5
cdr3_length: 11
v_call: TRBV18
d_call: -
cdr3_aa: CASSPAETQYF
cdr3_nt: TGTGCCAGCTCACCAGCGGAGACCCAGTACTTC

clone_size: -
j_call: TRBJ2-7
cdr3_length: 14
v_call: TRBV5-1
d_call: TRBD2
cdr3_aa: CASSLSGTSYEQYF
cdr3_nt: TGCGCCAGCAGCTTATCCGGGACTAGCTACGAGCAGTACTTC

clone_size: few
j_call: TRBJ2-2
cdr3_length: 15
v_call: TRBV20-1
d_call: TRBD2
cdr3_aa: CSASTSGRWTGELFF
cdr3_nt: TGCAGTGCCTCAACTAGCGGGAGATGGACCGGGGAGCTGTTTTTT

clone_size: few
j_call: TRBJ2-3
cdr3_length: 15
v_call: TRBV9
d_call: -
cdr3_aa: CASSVGSASTDTQYF
cdr3_nt: TGTGCCAGCAGCGTAGGGTCAGCTAGCACAGATACGCAGTATTTT

clone_size: -
j_call: TRBJ1-4
cdr3_length: 12
v_call: TRBV20-1
d_call: TRBD1
cdr3_aa: CSAVQGNEKLFF
cdr3_nt: TGCAGCGCCGTACAGGGGAATGAAAAACTGTTTTTT

clone_size: few
j_call: TRBJ2-3
cdr3_length: 15
v_call: TRBV7-9
d_call: -
cdr3_aa: CASSSGPYSTDTQYF
cdr3_nt: TGTGCCAGCAGCTCGGGACCCTACAGCACAGATACGCAGTATTTT

clone_size: few
j_call: TRBJ1-2
cdr3_length: 14
v_call: TRBV10-3
d_call: -
cdr3_aa: CAIFGGLGAYGYTF
cdr3_nt: TGTGCCATCTTCGGAGGGTTAGGAGCCTATGGCTACACCTTC

clone_size: -
j_call: TRBJ2-4
cdr3_length: 15
v_call: TRBV27
d_call: -
cdr3_aa: CASRPAGTRSNIQYF
cdr3_nt: TGTGCCAGCAGACCAGCCGGGACAAGGTCGAACATTCAGTACTTC

clone_size: many
j_call: TRBJ1-2
cdr3_length: 16
v_call: TRBV6-5
d_call: TRBD1
cdr3_aa: CASSSGTANTNYGYTF
cdr3_nt: TGTGCCAGCAGTTCCGGGACAGCCAACACTAACTATGGCTACACCTTC

clone_size: many
j_call: TRBJ2-1
cdr3_length: 11
v_call: TRBV20-1
d_call: -
cdr3_aa: CSAQKAMEQFF
cdr3_nt: TGCAGTGCACAGAAAGCCATGGAGCAGTTCTTC

clone_size: few
j_call: TRBJ2-7
cdr3_length: 15
v_call: TRBV7-9
d_call: TRBD2
cdr3_aa: CASGDSGLAAYEQYF
cdr3_nt: TGTGCCAGCGGCGATTCGGGACTAGCGGCCTACGAGCAGTACTTC

clone_size: few
j_call: TRBJ2-2
cdr3_length: 18
v_call: TRBV24-1
d_call: -
cdr3_aa: CATSDSQFSTANTGELFF
cdr3_nt: TGTGCCACCAGTGATTCCCAATTCAGTACCGCGAACACCGGGGAGCTGTTTTTT

clone_size: -
j_call: TRBJ2-7
cdr3_length: 13
v_call: TRBV5-1
d_call: -
cdr3_aa: CASSLGAEGSAYF
cdr3_nt: TGCGCCAGCAGCTTGGGAGCAGAGGGTTCGGCGTACTTC

clone_size: few
j_call: TRBJ1-1
cdr3_length: 14
v_call: TRBV12-3/TRBV12-4
d_call: TRBD1
cdr3_aa: CASSPDRGNTEAFF
cdr3_nt: TGTGCCAGCAGTCCCGACAGGGGGAACACTGAAGCTTTCTTT

clone_size: -
j_call: TRBJ2-3
cdr3_length: 16
v_call: TRBV9
d_call: -
cdr3_aa: CASSVVHSSPTDTQYF
cdr3_nt: TGTGCCAGCAGCGTAGTCCATAGTTCCCCCACAGATACGCAGTATTTT

clone_size: many
j_call: TRBJ2-1
cdr3_length: 15
v_call: TRBV15
d_call: TRBD2
cdr3_aa: CATSSILAGYNEQFF
cdr3_nt: TGTGCCACCAGCAGTATACTAGCGGGGTACAATGAGCAGTTCTTC

clone_size: -
j_call: TRBJ2-1
cdr3_length: 16
v_call: TRBV9
d_call: TRBD2
cdr3_aa: CASSPIGVAGYNEQFF
cdr3_nt: TGTGCCAGCAGCCCAATCGGGGTAGCGGGCTACAATGAGCAGTTCTTC

clone_size: few
j_call: TRBJ2-7
cdr3_length: 15
v_call: TRBV18
d_call: -
cdr3_aa: CASSPIWGAEYEQYF
cdr3_nt: TGTGCCAGCTCTCCGATATGGGGGGCCGAATACGAGCAGTACTTC

clone_size: -
j_call: TRBJ2-3
cdr3_length: 14
v_call: TRBV20-1
d_call: TRBD2
cdr3_aa: CSALGTRDLDTQYF
cdr3_nt: TGCAGTGCTTTAGGGACTAGGGATCTAGATACGCAGTATTTT

clone_size: -
j_call: TRBJ1-2
cdr3_length: 12
v_call: TRBV29-1
d_call: -
cdr3_aa: CSSWWGAYGYTF
cdr3_nt: TGCAGCTCCTGGTGGGGGGCCTATGGCTACACCTTC

clone_size: -
j_call: TRBJ2-5
cdr3_length: 14
v_call: TRBV5-5
d_call: -
cdr3_aa: CASSVLSKWETQYF
cdr3_nt: TGTGCCAGCAGCGTCCTTAGCAAATGGGAGACCCAGTACTTC

clone_size: few
j_call: TRBJ1-2
cdr3_length: 14
v_call: TRBV3-1
d_call: -
cdr3_aa: CASSQGGGNYGYTF
cdr3_nt: TGTGCCAGCAGCCAAGGGGGAGGAAACTATGGCTACACCTTC

clone_size: -
j_call: TRBJ1-2
cdr3_length: 15
v_call: TRBV7-9
d_call: -
cdr3_aa: CASSSSRGPNYGYTF
cdr3_nt: TGTGCCAGCAGCTCCTCCCGAGGTCCTAACTATGGCTACACCTTC

clone_size: few
j_call: TRBJ1-2
cdr3_length: 12
v_call: TRBV7-2
d_call: TRBD1
cdr3_aa: CASRGTGMGYTF
cdr3_nt: TGTGCCAGCAGGGGGACAGGGATGGGCTACACCTTC

clone_size: many
j_call: TRBJ2-3
cdr3_length: 13
v_call: TRBV7-2
d_call: -
cdr3_aa: CASSRAARDTQYF
cdr3_nt: TGTGCCAGCAGCCGCGCAGCCCGGGACACGCAGTATTTT

clone_size: few
j_call: TRBJ2-2
cdr3_length: 14
v_call: TRBV19
d_call: -
cdr3_aa: CASSSASDAGELFF
cdr3_nt: TGTGCCAGTAGTTCGGCTAGCGACGCCGGGGAGCTGTTTTTT

clone_size: many
j_call: TRBJ1-1
cdr3_length: 14
v_call: TRBV7-9
d_call: TRBD1
cdr3_aa: CASSRQGSGTEAFF
cdr3_nt: TGTGCCAGCAGCCGACAGGGCAGCGGCACTGAAGCTTTCTTT

clone_size: few
j_call: TRBJ2-6
cdr3_length: 17
v_call: TRBV12-3/TRBV12-4
d_call: TRBD1
cdr3_aa: CASRAGQGLSGANVLTF
cdr3_nt: TGTGCCAGCAGAGCGGGACAGGGCCTCTCTGGGGCCAACGTCCTGACTTTC

clone_size: -
j_call: TRBJ2-4
cdr3_length: 18
v_call: TRBV11-2
d_call: -
cdr3_aa: CASSLVNAGKVFANIQYF
cdr3_nt: TGTGCCAGCAGCTTAGTGAACGCAGGGAAGGTGTTCGCGAACATTCAGTACTTC

clone_size: few
j_call: TRBJ1-1
cdr3_length: 17
v_call: TRBV7-8
d_call: -
cdr3_aa: CASSLGTPAGRSTEAFF
cdr3_nt: TGTGCCAGCAGCTTAGGAACCCCGGCCGGAAGATCGACTGAAGCTTTCTTT

clone_size: few
j_call: TRBJ1-2
cdr3_length: 16
v_call: TRBV5-1
d_call: -
cdr3_aa: CASSLGGSPARYGYTF
cdr3_nt: TGCGCCAGCAGCTTGGGGGGATCACCTGCTCGGTATGGCTACACCTTC

clone_size: few
j_call: TRBJ1-1
cdr3_length: 12
v_call: TRBV7-8
d_call: -
cdr3_aa: CASSLDSDGLAF
cdr3_nt: TGTGCCAGCAGCTTAGACAGTGACGGGTTGGCGTTT

clone_size: -
j_call: TRBJ2-7
cdr3_length: 13
v_call: TRBV18
d_call: -
cdr3_aa: CASSPGTTGEQYF
cdr3_nt: TGTGCCAGCTCACCAGGGACCACGGGGGAGCAGTACTTC

clone_size: few
j_call: TRBJ2-1
cdr3_length: 13
v_call: TRBV18
d_call: -
cdr3_aa: CASSPSRYNEQFF
cdr3_nt: TGTGCCAGCTCACCTTCCCGGTACAATGAGCAGTTCTTC

clone_size: few
j_call: TRBJ1-4
cdr3_length: 15
v_call: TRBV11-2
d_call: -
cdr3_aa: CASSHYRALDEKLFF
cdr3_nt: TGTGCCAGCAGTCATTATAGGGCGTTGGATGAAAAACTGTTTTTT

clone_size: many
j_call: TRBJ2-1
cdr3_length: 12
v_call: TRBV12-3/TRBV12-4
d_call: -
cdr3_aa: CASSQNHNEQFF
cdr3_nt: TGTGCCAGCAGTCAGAATCACAATGAGCAGTTCTTC

clone_size: few
j_call: TRBJ2-7
cdr3_length: 14
v_call: TRBV5-1
d_call: -
cdr3_aa: CASSLGRTLSEQYF
cdr3_nt: TGCGCCAGCAGCTTGGGACGGACCCTCTCCGAGCAGTACTTC

clone_size: few
j_call: TRBJ2-3
cdr3_length: 16
v_call: TRBV20-1
d_call: TRBD2
cdr3_aa: CSAPVRLAAGTDTQYF
cdr3_nt: TGCAGTGCCCCTGTCCGGCTAGCGGCCGGCACAGATACGCAGTATTTT